This T cell receptor (beta chain) was found in a study of identical twins. A template switching step contributed a universal primer site, while unique molecular identifiers were present in the cDNA. MiXCR, applied by TCRdb to the 5' RACE reads, yields one record per CDR3 protein. The table lists approximately 680,000 distinct CDR3 sequences, just over 7% of them singletons. This CDR3 contains 14 residues. V lost 1 base, J lost 8 bases, and 12 bases lay in between. Germline CDR1 SGHAT, CDR2 FQNNGV. Turning to this clonotype: Its antigen is not known.

Study-level points and caveats: Models underestimated TCR alpha sharing (out-of-frame) in monozygotic twins. The study found weaker excess twin sharing in beta out-of-frame sequences.

The sample was also reused in another study, on yellow fever vaccine responses in identical twins.

The specimen was PBMCs. The chain couples TRBV11-2 to TRBJ2-4; the D gene is possibly TRBD2 (5 bases). This TCR was recovered from a woman between 18 and 29 years old in good health. This CDR3 is CASSLVSRRHIQYF. CDR3 sequence (DNA): TGTGCCAGCAGCTTAGTCTCCCGGAGGCACATTCAGTACTTC.